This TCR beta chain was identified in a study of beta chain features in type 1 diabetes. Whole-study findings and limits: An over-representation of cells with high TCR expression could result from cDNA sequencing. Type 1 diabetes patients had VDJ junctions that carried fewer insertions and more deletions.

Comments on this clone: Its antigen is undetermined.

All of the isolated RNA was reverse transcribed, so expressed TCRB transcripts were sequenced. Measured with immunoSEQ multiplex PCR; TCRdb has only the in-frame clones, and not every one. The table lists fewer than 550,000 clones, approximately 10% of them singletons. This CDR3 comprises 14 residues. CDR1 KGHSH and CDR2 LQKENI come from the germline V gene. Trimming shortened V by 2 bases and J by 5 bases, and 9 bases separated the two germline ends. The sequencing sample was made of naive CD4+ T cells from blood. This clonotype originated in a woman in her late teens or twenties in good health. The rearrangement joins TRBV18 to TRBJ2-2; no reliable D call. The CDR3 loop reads CASSPDVVTGELFF. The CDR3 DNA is TGTGCCAGCTCACCAGACGTCGTAACCGGGGAGCTGTTTTTT.